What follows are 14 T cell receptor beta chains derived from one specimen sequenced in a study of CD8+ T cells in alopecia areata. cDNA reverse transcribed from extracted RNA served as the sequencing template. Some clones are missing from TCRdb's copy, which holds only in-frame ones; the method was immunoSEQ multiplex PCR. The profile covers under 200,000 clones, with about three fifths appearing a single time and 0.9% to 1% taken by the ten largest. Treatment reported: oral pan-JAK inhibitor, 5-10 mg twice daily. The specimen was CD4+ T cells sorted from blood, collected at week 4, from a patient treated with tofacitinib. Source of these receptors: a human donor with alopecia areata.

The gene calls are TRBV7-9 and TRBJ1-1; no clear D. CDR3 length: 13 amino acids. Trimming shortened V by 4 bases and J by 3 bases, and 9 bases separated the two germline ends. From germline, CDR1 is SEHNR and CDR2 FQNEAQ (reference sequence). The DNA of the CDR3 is TGTGCCAGCAGCTGGGGAGCGGACACTGAAGCTTTCTTT. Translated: CASSWGADTEAFF.

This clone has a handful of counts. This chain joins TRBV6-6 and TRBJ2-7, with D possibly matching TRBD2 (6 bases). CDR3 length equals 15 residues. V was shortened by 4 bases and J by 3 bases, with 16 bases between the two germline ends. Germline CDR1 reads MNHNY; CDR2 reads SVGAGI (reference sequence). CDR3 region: CASSSPVGGSYEQYF. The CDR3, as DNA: TGTGCCAGCAGTTCGCCTGTGGGGGGTAGCTACGAGCAGTACTTC.

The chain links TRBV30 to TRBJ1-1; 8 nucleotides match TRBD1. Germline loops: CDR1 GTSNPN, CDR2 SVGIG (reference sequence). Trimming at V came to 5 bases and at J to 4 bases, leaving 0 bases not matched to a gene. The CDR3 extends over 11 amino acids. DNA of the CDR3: TGTGCCTGGGACAGGGGCACTGAAGCTTTCTTT. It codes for CAWDRGTEAFF.

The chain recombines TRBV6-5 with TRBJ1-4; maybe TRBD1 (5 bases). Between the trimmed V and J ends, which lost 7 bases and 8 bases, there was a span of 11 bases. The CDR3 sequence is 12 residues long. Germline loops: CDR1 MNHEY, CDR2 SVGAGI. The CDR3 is CASKRGEEKLFF. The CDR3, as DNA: TGTGCCAGCAAGAGGGGAGAAGAAAAACTGTTTTTT.

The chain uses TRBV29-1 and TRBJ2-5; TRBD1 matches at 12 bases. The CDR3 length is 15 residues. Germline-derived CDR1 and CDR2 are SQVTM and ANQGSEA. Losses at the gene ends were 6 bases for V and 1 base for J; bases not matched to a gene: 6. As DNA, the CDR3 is TGCAGCGTAGTCCGGGACAGGGGGCTCCAAGAGACCCAGTACTTC. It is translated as CSVVRDRGLQETQYF.

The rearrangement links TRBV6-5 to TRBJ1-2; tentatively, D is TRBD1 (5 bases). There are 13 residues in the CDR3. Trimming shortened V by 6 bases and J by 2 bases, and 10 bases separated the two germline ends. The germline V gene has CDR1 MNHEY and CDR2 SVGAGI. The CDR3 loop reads CASRTGTNYGYTF. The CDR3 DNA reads TGTGCCAGCAGAACAGGAACCAACTATGGCTACACCTTC.

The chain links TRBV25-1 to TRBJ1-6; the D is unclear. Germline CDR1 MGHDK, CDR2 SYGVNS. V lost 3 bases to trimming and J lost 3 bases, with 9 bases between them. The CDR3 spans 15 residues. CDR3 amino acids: CASSDRGDYNSPLHF. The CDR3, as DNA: TGTGCCAGCAGTGACCGAGGTGACTATAATTCACCCCTCCACTTT.

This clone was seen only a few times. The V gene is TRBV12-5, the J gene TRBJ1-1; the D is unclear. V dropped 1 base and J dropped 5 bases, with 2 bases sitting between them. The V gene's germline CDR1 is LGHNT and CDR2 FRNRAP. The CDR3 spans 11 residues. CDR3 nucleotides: TGTGCTAGTGGTTTGGAGACTGAAGCTTTCTTT. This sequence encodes CASGLETEAFF. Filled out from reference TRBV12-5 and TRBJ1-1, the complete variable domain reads DARVTQTPRHKVTEMGQEVTMRCQPILGHNTVFWYRQTMMQGLELLAYFRNRAPLDDSGMPKDRFSAEMPDATLATLKIQPSEPRDSAVYFCASGLETEAFFGQGTRLTVV.

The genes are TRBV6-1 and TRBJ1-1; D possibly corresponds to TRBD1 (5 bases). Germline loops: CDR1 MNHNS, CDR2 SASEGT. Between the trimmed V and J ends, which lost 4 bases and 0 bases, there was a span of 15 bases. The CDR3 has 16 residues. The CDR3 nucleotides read TGTGCCAGCAGTGCCCTCTCCGGGACGGTGAACACTGAAGCTTTCTTT. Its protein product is CASSALSGTVNTEAFF.

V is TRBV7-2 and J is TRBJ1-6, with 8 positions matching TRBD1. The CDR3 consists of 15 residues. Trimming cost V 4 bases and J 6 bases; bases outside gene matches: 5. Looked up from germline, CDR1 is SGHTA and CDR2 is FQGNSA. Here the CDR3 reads CASSSGTGANSPLHF. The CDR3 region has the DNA TGTGCCAGCAGCTCGGGGACAGGAGCTAATTCACCCCTCCACTTT.

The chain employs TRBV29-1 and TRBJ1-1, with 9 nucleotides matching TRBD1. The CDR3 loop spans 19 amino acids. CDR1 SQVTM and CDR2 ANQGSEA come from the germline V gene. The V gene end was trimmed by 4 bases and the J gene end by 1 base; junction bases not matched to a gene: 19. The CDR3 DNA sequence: TGCAGCGTTGGAGCTAGCTCGGGCCGACAGGGGGGACCGAACACTGAAGCTTTCTTT. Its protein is CSVGASSGRQGGPNTEAFF.

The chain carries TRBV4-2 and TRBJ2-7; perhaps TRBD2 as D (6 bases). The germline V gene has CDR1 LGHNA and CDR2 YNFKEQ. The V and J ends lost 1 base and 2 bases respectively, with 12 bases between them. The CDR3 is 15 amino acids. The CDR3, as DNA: TGTGCCAGCAGCCAAGGGTCGGGAGCGGCCTACGAGCAGTACTTC. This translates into CASSQGSGAAYEQYF.

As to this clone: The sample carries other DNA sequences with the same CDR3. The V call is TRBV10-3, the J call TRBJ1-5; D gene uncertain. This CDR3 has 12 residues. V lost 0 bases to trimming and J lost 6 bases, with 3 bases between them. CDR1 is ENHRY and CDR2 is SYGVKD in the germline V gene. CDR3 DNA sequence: TGTGCCATCAGTGAGTCGGGTCAGCCCCAGCATTTT. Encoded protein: CAISESGQPQHF.

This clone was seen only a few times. The CDR3 protein is CSVSSGTPRSGELFF. The CDR3 DNA reads TGCAGCGTCTCCTCCGGTACCCCTCGGAGCGGGGAGCTGTTTTTT. J is TRBJ2-2 and V is TRBV29-1; D remains ambiguous. Germline V gene sequence: CDR1 SQVTM, CDR2 ANQGSEA. Trimming took 6 bases from V and 7 from J, leaving 21 bases between them. This CDR3 has 15 residues.